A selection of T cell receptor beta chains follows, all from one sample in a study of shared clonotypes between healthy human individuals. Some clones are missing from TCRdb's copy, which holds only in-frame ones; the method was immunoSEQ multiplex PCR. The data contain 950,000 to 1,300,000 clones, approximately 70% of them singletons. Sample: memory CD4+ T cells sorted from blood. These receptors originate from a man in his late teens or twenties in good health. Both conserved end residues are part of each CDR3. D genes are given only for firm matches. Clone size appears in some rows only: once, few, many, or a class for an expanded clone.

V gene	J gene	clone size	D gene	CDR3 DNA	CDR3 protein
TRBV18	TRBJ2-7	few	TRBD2	TGTGCCAGCTCACCAGGGACTAGCGGCTACGAGCAGTACTTC	CASSPGTSGYEQYF
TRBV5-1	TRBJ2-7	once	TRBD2	TGCGCCAGCACCCTGGGCGGGGGCTCCTACGAGCAGTACTTC	CASTLGGGSYEQYF
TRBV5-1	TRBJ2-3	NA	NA	TGCGCCAGCAGCATCGGACTTTCCACAGATACGCAGTATTTT	CASSIGLSTDTQYF
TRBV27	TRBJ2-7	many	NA	TGTGCCAGCAGTTTTCGGGTGGGGACCGAGGTTTCCTACGAGCAGTACTTC	CASSFRVGTEVSYEQYF
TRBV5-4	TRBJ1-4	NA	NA	TGTGCCAGCACAAAAGAGGGGGGGCGCGATGAAAAACTGTTTTTT	CASTKEGGRDEKLFF
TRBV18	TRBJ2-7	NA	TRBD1	TGTGCCAGCTCACCCCCGGGGACAGGGGCCTACGAGCAGTACTTC	CASSPPGTGAYEQYF
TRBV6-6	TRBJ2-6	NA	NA	TGTGCCAGCAGCGAAACGGTGGGGTCTGGGGCCAACGTCCTGACTTTC	CASSETVGSGANVLTF
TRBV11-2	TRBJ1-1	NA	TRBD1	TGTGCCAGCAGCTCCCAGGGGGGTATCACTGAAGCTTTCTTT	CASSSQGGITEAFF
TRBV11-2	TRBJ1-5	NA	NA	TGTGCCAGCAGCTTAGGGGGCACAAATCAGCCCCAGCATTTT	CASSLGGTNQPQHF
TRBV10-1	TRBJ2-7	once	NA	TGCGCCAGCAGTGAATCCCCCGAGGCCCCAGCCTACGAGCAGTACTTC	CASSESPEAPAYEQYF
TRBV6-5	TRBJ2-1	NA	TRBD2	TGTGCCAGCAGTTACTGGACTAGCGGGAGCTATGAGCAGTTCTTC	CASSYWTSGSYEQFF
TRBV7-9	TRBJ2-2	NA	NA	TGTGCCAGCAGCCCCGCACGGACGAACACCGGGGAGCTGTTTTTT	CASSPARTNTGELFF
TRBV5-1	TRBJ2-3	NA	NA	TGCGCCAGCAGCTTAATAGCGAGAGATACGCAGTATTTT	CASSLIARDTQYF
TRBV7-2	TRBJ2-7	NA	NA	TGTGCCAGCAGCCGAACGGCAGGTGGGGCCTCCTACGAGCAGTACTTC	CASSRTAGGASYEQYF
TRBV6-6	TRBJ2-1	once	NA	TGTGCCAGCGGGACTACAGGGGGTAGCTCCTACAATGAGCAGTTCTTC	CASGTTGGSSYNEQFF